What follows are 10 T cell receptor beta chains derived from one specimen sequenced in a study of monozygotic twins with inflammatory bowel disease. For each CDR3 protein, TCRdb gives one entry from its re-call of the 5' RACE reads, without DNA. The table lists around 140,000 distinct CDR3 sequences. The sequenced material came from blood. Receptor source: a human donor with ulcerative colitis or Crohn's disease, or a healthy co-twin of an affected twin (not recorded which).

This chain links TRBV19 with TRBJ1-1. The length of the CDR3 is 14 residues. Germline CDR1 LNHDA, CDR2 SQIVND (reference sequence). CDR3 in amino acids: CASSIGPSGTEAFF. The whole variable domain, remainder taken from reference TRBV19 and TRBJ1-1, is DGGITQSPKYLFRKEGQNVTLSCEQNLNHDAMYWYRQDPGQGLRLIYYSQIVNDFQKGDIAEGYSVSREKKESFPLTVTSAQKNPTAFYLCASSIGPSGTEAFFGQGTRLTVV.

The chain uses TRBV11-1 and TRBJ2-6; TCRdb's assignment of TRBD1 cannot be checked, as there is no DNA. CDR1 and CDR2 (germline): SGHAT, FQDESV (reference sequence). This CDR3 is 18 amino acids long. CDR3: CASSRLGQGRAGANVLTF.

This chain uses TRBV12-3 or TRBV12-4 with TRBJ1-2; with no DNA, the TCRdb D assignment of TRBD1 cannot be verified. This CDR3 region has 15 residues. CDR3 residues: CASSAGWGPNYGYTF.

The V and J genes are TRBV27 and TRBJ2-3; TCRdb calls TRBD2, which cannot be checked without DNA. This CDR3 has 16 residues. Germline V gene lookup returns CDR1 MNHEY and CDR2 SMNVEV (reference sequence). The CDR3 region is CASSTRGGRGTDTQYF.

The chain is built from TRBV5-1 and TRBJ1-2; there is no DNA to check the TCRdb D call of TRBD1. The V gene's germline CDR1 is SGHRS and CDR2 YFSETQ. There are 11 residues in the CDR3. This chain's CDR3 is CASSLQGRYTF.

The V gene is TRBV7-9, the J gene TRBJ1-1; there is no DNA to check the TCRdb D call of TRBD1. Per the germline V gene, CDR1 is SEHNR and CDR2 is FQNEAQ (reference sequence). The CDR3 is 14 residues long. The CDR3 protein is CASSQTGTGTEAFF.

The chain joins TRBV24-1 to TRBJ2-5. Germline loops: CDR1 KGHDR, CDR2 SFDVKD. This CDR3 region has 11 residues. The CDR3 region is CATSDWETQYF.

This chain's CDR3 is CAISEGTTGSFVKNIQYF. The rearrangement uses TRBV10-3 and TRBJ2-4; the D call from TCRdb, TRBD1, cannot be confirmed without DNA. The germline V gene has CDR1 ENHRY and CDR2 SYGVKD. The length of the CDR3 is 18 residues.

The chain carries TRBV28 and TRBJ2-6; TCRdb indicates TRBD2, and absent DNA this call remains unverified. The CDR3 consists of 21 residues. Germline-derived CDR1 and CDR2 are MDHEN and SYDVKM. The CDR3 loop is CASSPGLITGPQNSGANVLTF.

V usage is TRBV10-3 and J usage is TRBJ2-3; the TRBD1 assignment by TCRdb is unverifiable without DNA. The CDR3 has 13 amino acids. Per germline, CDR1 ENHRY and CDR2 SYGVKD. The CDR3 region is CAIRPGETDTQYF.